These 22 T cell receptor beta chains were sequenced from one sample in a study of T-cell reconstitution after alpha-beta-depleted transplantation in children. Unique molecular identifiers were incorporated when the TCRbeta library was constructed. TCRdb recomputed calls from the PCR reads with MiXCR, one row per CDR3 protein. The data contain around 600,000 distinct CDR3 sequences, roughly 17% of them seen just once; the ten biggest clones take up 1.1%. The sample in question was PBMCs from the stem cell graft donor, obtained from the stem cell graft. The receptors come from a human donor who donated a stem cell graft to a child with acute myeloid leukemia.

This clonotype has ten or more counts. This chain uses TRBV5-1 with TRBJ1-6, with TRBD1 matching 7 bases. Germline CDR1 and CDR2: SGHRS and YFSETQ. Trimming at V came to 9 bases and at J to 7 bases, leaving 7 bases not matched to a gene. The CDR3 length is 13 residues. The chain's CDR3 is CATRDRENSPLHF. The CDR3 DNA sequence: TGCGCCACACGAGACAGGGAAAATTCACCCCTCCACTTT.

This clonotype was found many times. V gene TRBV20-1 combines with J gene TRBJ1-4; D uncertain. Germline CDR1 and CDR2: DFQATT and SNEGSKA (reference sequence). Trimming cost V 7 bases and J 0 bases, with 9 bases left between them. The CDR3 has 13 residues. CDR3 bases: TGCAGTGTAGCCAGAGCAACTAATGAAAAACTGTTTTTT. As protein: CSVARATNEKLFF.

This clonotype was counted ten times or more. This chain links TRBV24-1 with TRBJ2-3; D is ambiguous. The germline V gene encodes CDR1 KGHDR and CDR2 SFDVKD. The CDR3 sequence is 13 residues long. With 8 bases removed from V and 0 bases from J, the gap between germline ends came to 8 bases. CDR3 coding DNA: TGTGCCACCACGGATTCTAGCACAGATACGCAGTATTTT. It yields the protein CATTDSSTDTQYF.

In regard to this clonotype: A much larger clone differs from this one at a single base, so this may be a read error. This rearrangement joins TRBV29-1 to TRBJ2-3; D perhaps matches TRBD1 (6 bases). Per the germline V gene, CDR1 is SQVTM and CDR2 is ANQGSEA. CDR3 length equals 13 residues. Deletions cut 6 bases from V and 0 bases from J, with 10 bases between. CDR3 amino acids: CSVGHRSTDTQYF. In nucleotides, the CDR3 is TGCAGCGTGGGACACCGTAGCACAGATACGCAGTATTTT.

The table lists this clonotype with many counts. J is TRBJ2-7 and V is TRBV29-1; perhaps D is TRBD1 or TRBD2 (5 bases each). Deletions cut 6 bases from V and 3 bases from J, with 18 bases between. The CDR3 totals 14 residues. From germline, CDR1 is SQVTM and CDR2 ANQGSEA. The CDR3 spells CSVPDGEGHYEQYF. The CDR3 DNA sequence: TGCAGCGTCCCCGATGGCGAGGGGCACTACGAGCAGTACTTC.

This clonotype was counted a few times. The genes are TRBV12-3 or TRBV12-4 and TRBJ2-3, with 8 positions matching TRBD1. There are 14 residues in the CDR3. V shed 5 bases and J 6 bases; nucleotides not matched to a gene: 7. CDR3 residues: CASSPTGATDTQYF. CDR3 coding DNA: TGTGCCAGCAGTCCGACAGGGGCGACGGATACGCAGTATTTT.

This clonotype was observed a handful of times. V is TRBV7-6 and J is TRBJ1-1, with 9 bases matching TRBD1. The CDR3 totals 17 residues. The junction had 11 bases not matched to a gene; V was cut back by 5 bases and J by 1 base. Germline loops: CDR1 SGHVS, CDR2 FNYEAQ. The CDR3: CASSPHRDRVSNTEAFF. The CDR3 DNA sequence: TGTGCCAGCAGCCCCCACCGGGACAGGGTATCGAACACTGAAGCTTTCTTT.

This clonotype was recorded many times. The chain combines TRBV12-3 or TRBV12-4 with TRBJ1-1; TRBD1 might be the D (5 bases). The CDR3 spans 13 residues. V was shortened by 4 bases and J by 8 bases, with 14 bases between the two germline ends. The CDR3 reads CASSSSGTPEAFF. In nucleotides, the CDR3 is TGTGCCAGCAGTTCTTCCGGGACTCCCGAAGCTTTCTTT.

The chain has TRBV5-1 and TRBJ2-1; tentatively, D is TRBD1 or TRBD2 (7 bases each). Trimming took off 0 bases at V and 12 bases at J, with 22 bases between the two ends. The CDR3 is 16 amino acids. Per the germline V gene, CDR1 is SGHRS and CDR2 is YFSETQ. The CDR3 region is CASSLVQGGTHDAQFF. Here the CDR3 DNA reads TGCGCCAGCAGCTTGGTTCAGGGGGGGACACACGATGCGCAGTTCTTC.

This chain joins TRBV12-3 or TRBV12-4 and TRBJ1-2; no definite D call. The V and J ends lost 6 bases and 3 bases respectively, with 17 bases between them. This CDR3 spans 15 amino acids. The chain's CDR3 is CASSRTISRDYGYTF. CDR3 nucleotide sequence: TGTGCCAGCAGCCGTACTATTTCTCGGGACTATGGCTACACCTTC.

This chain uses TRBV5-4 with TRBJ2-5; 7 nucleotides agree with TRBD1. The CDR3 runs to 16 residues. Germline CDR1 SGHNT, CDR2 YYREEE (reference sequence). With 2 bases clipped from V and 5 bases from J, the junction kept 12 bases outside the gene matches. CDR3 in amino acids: CASSFYRGAAVETQYF. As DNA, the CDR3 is TGTGCCAGCAGCTTTTACAGGGGAGCGGCGGTGGAGACCCAGTACTTC.

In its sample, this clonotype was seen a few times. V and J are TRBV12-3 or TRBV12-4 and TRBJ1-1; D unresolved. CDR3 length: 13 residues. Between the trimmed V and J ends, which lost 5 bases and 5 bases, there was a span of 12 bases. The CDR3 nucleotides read TGTGCCAGCAGTCACAATGACGGAACTGAAGCTTTCTTT. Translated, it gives CASSHNDGTEAFF.

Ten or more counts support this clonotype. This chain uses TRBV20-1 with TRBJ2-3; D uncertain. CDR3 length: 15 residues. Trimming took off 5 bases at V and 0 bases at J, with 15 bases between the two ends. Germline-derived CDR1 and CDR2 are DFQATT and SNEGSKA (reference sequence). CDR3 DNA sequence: TGCAGTGCTTTCCCAGGCACGACAAGCACAGATACGCAGTATTTT. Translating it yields CSAFPGTTSTDTQYF.

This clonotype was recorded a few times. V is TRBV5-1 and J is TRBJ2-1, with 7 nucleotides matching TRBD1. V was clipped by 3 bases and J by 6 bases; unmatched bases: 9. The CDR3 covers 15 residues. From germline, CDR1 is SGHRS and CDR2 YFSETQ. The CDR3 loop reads CASSSRTGSGNEQFF. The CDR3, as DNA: TGCGCCAGCAGCTCACGGACAGGTTCGGGCAATGAGCAGTTCTTC.

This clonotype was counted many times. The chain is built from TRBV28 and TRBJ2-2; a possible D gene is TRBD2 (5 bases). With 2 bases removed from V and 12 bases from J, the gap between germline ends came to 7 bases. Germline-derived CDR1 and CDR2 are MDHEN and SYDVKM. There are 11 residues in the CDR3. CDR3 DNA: TGTGCCAGCAGTTTAGCGACTAAGCTGTTTTTT. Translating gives CASSLATKLFF.

CDR3 residues: CAISDTSSYGYTF. In DNA, the CDR3 is TGTGCCATCAGTGACACCTCGAGCTATGGCTACACCTTC. The V gene is TRBV10-3, the J gene TRBJ1-2; D is uncertain. The CDR3 has 13 amino acids. Trimming stripped 3 bases from V and 4 bases from J, with 9 bases between. Germline assignment: CDR1 ENHRY and CDR2 SYGVKD.

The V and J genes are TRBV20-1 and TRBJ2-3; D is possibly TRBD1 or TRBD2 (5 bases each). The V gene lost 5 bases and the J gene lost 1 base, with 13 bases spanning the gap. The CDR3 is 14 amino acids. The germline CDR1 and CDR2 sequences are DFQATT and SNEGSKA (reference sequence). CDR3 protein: CSAAGTQRTDTQYF. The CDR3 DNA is TGCAGTGCTGCCGGGACCCAACGCACAGATACGCAGTATTTT.

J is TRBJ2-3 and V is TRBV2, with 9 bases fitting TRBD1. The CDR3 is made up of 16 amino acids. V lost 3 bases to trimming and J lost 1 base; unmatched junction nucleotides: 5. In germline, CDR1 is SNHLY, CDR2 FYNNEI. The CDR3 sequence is CASSDRQGVGTDTQYF. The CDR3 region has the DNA TGTGCCAGCAGTGATAGACAGGGGGTAGGCACAGATACGCAGTATTTT.

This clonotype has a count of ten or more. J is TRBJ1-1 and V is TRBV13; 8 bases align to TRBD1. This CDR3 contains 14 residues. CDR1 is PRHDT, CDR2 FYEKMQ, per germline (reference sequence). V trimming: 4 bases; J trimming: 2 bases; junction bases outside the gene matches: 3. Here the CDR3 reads CASSWGQANTEAFF. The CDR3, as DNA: TGTGCCAGCAGCTGGGGACAGGCAAACACTGAAGCTTTCTTT.

The CDR3 is CASSLEGTGIAGNTIYF. The CDR3 nucleotides are TGTGCCAGCAGCTTAGAGGGGACAGGGATTGCCGGAAACACCATATATTTT. The rearrangement links TRBV13 to TRBJ1-3; 9 bases are a match to TRBD1. Losses at the gene ends were 1 base for V and 4 bases for J; bases not matched to a gene: 8. This CDR3 spans 17 amino acids. The germline gives CDR1 PRHDT, CDR2 FYEKMQ (reference sequence). Variable domain in full (rest from reference TRBV13 and TRBJ1-3): AAGVIQSPRHLIKEKRETATLKCYPIPRHDTVYWYQQGPGQDPQFLISFYEKMQSDKGSIPDRFSAQQFSDYHSELNMSSLELGDSALYFCASSLEGTGIAGNTIYFGEGSWLTVV.

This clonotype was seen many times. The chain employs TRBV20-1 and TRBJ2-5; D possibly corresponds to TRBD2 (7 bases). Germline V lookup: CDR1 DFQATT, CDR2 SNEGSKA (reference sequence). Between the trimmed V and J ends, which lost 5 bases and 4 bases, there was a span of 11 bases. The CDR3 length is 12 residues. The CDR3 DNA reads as TGCAGTGCTCGAAGGGGGGGAGAGACCCAGTACTTC. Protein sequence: CSARRGGETQYF.

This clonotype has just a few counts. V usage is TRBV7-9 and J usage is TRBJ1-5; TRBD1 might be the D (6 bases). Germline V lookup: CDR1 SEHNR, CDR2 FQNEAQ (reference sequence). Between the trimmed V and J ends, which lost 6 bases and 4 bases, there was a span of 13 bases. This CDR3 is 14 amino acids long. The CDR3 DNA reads TGTGCCAGCAGTCTGGACAGTAGGAATCAGCCCCAGCATTTT. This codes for CASSLDSRNQPQHF.